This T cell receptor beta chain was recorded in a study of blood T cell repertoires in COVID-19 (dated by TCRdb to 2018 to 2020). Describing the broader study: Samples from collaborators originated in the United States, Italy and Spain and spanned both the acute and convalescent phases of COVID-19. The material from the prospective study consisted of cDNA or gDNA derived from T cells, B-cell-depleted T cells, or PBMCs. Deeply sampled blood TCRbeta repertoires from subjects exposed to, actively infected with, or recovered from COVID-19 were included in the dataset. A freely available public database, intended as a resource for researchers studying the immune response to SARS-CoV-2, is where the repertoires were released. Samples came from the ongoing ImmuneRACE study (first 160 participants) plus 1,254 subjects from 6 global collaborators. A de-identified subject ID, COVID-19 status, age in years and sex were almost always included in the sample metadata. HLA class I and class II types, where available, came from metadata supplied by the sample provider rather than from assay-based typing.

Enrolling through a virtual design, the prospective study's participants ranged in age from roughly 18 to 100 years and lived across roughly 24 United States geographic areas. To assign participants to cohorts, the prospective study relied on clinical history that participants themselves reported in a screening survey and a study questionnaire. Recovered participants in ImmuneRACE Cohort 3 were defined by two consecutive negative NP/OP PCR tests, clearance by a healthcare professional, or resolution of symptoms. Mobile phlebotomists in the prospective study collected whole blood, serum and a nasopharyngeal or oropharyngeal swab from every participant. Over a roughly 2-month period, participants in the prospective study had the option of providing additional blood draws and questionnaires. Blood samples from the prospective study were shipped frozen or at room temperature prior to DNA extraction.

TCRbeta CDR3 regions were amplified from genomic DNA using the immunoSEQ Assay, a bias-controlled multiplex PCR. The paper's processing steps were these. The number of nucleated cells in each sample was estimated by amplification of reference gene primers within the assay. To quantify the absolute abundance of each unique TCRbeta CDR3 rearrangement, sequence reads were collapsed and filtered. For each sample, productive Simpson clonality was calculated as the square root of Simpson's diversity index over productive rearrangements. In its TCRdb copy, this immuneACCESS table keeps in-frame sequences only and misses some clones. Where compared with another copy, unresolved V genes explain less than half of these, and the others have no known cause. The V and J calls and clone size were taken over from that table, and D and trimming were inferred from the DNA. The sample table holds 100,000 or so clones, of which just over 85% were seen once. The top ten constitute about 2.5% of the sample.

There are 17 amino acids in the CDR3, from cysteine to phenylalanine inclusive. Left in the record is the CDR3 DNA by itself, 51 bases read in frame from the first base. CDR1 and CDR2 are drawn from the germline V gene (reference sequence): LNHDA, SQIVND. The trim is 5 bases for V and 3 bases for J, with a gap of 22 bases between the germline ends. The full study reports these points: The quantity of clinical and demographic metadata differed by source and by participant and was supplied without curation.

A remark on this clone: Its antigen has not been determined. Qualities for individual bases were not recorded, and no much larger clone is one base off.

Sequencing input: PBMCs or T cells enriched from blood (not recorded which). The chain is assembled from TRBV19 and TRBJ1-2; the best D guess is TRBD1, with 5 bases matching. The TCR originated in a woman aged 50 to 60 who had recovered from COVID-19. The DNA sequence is TGTGCCAGTAGTGCCTCACCCGTCAGGGCGGGGTACTATGGCTACACCTTC. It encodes CASSASPVRAGYYGYTF.